These T cell receptor beta chains were read from a single sample in a study of blood T cell repertoires in COVID-19. Here immunoSEQ multiplex PCR was the method, and the copy in TCRdb shows in-frame clones only, minus some. The sample lists approximately 21,000 clones; approximately 83% were seen once. The sequencing input was peripheral blood. These receptors were obtained from a human donor in a cohort sampled during active COVID-19. Both conserved end residues are trimmed from each CDR3.

v_call	cdr3_aa
TRBV5-4	ASSLALGGGTPQY
TRBV6-5	ASSRGQGGEQY
TRBV6-1	ASSEGGVNQPQH
TRBV5-1	ASSPQQGSNEKLF
TRBV5-1	ASSLLPTEPSGANVLT
TRBV6-6	ASRVETEAF
TRBV7-2	ASSLPTVYEQY
TRBV7-3	ASSPAGTGGDTQY
TRBV4-1	ASSQTSRGGIEQY
TRBV4-3	ASSQDGAFGANVLT
TRBV6-6	ASSPSRTSGGQYNEQF
TRBV5-1	ASSLGQGGETQY
TRBV28	ASSSTPGAF
TRBV30	AWMDRGVEKLF
TRBV5-1	ASSKTQGVGQY
TRBV15	ATSRDRNYGYT
TRBV27	ASSLIGQDSYEQY
TRBV28	ASLRRGGRAGELF
TRBV10-2	ASSGLSGRWVTGNTEAF
TRBV2	ASSGGGYEQY
TRBV3-1/TRBV3-2	ASSPSAPGQYEKLF
TRBV13	ASSNTGVSYEQY
TRBV3-1/TRBV3-2	ASSRGTGSDYT
TRBV5-4	ASSLGTGLTDGYT
TRBV5-5	ASSLGLAGGPGANVLT
TRBV2	ASSEPTRVSPNYGYT
TRBV5-4	ASSLAVFENEQF
TRBV3-1/TRBV3-2	ASSQAGEQF
TRBV6-4	ASSEGPGVGEKLF
TRBV2	ASSLRRLPNTGELF
TRBV30	AWSTDTSTDTQY
TRBV6-2/TRBV6-3	ASSYGGGITSTDTQY